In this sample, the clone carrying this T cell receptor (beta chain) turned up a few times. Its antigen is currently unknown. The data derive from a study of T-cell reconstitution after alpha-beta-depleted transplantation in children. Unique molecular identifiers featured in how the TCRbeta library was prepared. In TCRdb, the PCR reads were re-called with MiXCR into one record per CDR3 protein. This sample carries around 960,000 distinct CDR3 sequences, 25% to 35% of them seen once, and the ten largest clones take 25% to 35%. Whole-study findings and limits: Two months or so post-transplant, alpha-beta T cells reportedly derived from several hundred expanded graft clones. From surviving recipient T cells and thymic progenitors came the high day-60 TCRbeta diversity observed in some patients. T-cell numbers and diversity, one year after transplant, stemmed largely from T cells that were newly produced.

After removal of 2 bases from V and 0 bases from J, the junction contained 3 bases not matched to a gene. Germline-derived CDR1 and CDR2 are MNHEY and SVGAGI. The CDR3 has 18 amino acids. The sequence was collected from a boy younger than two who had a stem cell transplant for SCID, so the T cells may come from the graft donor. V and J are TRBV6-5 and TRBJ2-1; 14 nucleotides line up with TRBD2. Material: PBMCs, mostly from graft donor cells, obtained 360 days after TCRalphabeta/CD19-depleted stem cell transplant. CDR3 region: CASSYGTSGGGSYNEQFF. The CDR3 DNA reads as TGTGCCAGCAGTTACGGGACTAGCGGGGGCGGCTCCTACAATGAGCAGTTCTTC.